A single TCR beta chain is shown here with its context. What it recognizes is unknown. These data are taken from a study of cytomegalovirus exposure and HLA in healthy donors. The overall study: The roughly 100 million unique TCR beta sequences, from roughly 170 million T cells, were found by an earlier analysis.

The PCR employed 60 Vbeta primers together with 13 Jbeta primers. Original processing notes: As a later analysis found, there were approximately 80 million unique TCR beta chains, of which roughly 11 million were shared. TCRdb's table, derived via immunoSEQ multiplex PCR, lists solely in-frame clones and lacks some. V, J and clone size reflect that table, while D and trimming were determined from the DNA. The sample carries tens of thousands of clones, under 90% recorded once. Germline CDR1 is MRHNA and CDR2 is SNTAGT. V was pared by 5 bases and J by 6 bases, with 7 bases of the junction left unmatched. CDR3 length: 14 residues. Study outcomes and limitations: In an earlier analysis, about 87% or about 30%: the productive usage of most TCR beta V segments. In a later analysis, around 18,000 TCR beta sequences were associated with HLA alleles at 0.05 false discovery rate.

Input material: PBMCs. The sequence came from a woman aged 18 to 35 in good health and CMV-seronegative. The chain employs TRBV6-4 and TRBJ2-1, with 7 positions matching TRBD2. CDR3 protein: CASSRDYEVNEQFF. The CDR3 nucleotides read TGTGCCAGCAGTAGGGACTACGAAGTCAATGAGCAGTTCTTC.